The rows below give T cell receptor beta chains drawn from one sample of a study of chemoradiotherapy in HPV16-positive cancers. Sequencing used immunoSEQ multiplex PCR; TCRdb keeps in-frame clones, though not all of them. The table shows approximately 6,400 clones, with around 79% occurring only once. Sequenced material: tumor tissue, taken from a patient who underwent chemoradiotherapy. These receptors all come from a human donor with HPV-associated anogenital cancer. Both conserved end residues are trimmed from each CDR3.

J gene	V gene	CDR3 protein
TRBJ2-3	TRBV2	ASPVAPSVLTDTQY
TRBJ2-1	TRBV7-9	ASPPSGADSYNEQF
TRBJ1-1	TRBV29-1	SVGRGNTEAF
TRBJ1-1	TRBV28	ASSFFGLMNTEAF
TRBJ1-4	TRBV23-1	ASSLQGADLRGNEKLF
TRBJ2-1	TRBV5-4	ASSRDFYNEQF
TRBJ1-1	TRBV2	ATPRPGTTTNTEAF
TRBJ2-7	TRBV7-7	ASSLAPRYEQY
TRBJ1-1	TRBV13	ASSFTWNTEAF
TRBJ2-1	TRBV19	ASSWGSSPGNEQF
TRBJ1-1	TRBV6-5	ASRLKQGINTEAF
TRBJ1-2	TRBV27	ASSLSAGVGYGYT
TRBJ1-2	TRBV6-6	ASFFGTEPSNYGYT
TRBJ2-2	TRBV9	ASSVSGGRDTGELF
TRBJ2-3	TRBV2	ASMGQGILAMPDTQY
TRBJ1-1	TRBV27	ASSLDGYTEAF
TRBJ2-2	TRBV5-1	ASSLVLLLNTGELF
TRBJ2-7	TRBV6-1	ASRAGGNSEQY
TRBJ2-7	TRBV6-1	ASRKRADLSYEQY
TRBJ2-1	TRBV7-3	ASSLDRGRGEQF
TRBJ2-3	TRBV19	ASSFGTTKYTQY
TRBJ1-2	TRBV6-1	ASSEGWGDGYT
TRBJ1-6	TRBV6-6	ASRTQGDNSPLH
TRBJ1-5	TRBV5-4	ASSFSGDNQPQH
TRBJ2-3	TRBV7-2	ASSWTSVTDTQY
TRBJ2-2	TRBV4-2	ASSQDVTRVRTGELF
TRBJ2-7	TRBV7-2	ASNRDSSEQY
TRBJ2-1	TRBV19	ASSYSGGPPYNEQF